The TCR beta chain under discussion was sequenced for a study of post-analysis software for immune sequencing data. Study observations and caveats: Normalized Chao1 diversity was significantly lower in multiple sclerosis patients than in controls. Relative to controls, patients had a few TRBV segments at higher frequency, with TRBV5-6, TRBV5-1 and TRBV20-1 among these.

TCR beta cDNA libraries had unique molecular identifiers. TCRdb ran MiXCR on the PCR reads and lists one entry per CDR3 protein. Here the sample spans more than 500,000 distinct CDR3 sequences, 34% being singletons. This clonotype appeared many times. Antigen unknown. The CDR3 consists of 14 residues. The germline V gene has CDR1 SQVTM and CDR2 ANQGSEA. The trim removed 3 bases at V and 4 bases at J, leaving 6 bases unmatched. The sequencing input was blood. This chain connects TRBV29-1 to TRBJ2-5; TRBD1 aligns across 9 bases. This TCR was recovered from a girl aged 2-17 years with multiple sclerosis. This chain's CDR3 is CSVDRDRAPETQYF. CDR3 sequence (DNA): TGCAGCGTTGACCGGGACAGGGCTCCAGAGACCCAGTACTTC. Complete variable domain (other parts from reference TRBV29-1 and TRBJ2-5): SAVISQKPSRDICQRGTSLTIQCQVDSQVTMMFWYRQQPGQSLTLIATANQGSEATYESGFVIDKFPISRPNLTFSTLTVSNMSPEDSSIYLCSVDRDRAPETQYFGPGTRLLVL.